This T cell receptor beta chain was retrieved from a study of technical replicates of blood from several donors. Sequencing was performed with immunoSEQ multiplex PCR; in TCRdb, only in-frame clones are kept and a portion is missing. Of around 100,000 clones detected, approximately 96% appear once; the ten largest clones hold 0.2% to 0.25%. The sequencing input was T cells isolated from PBMCs. The TCR originated in a human donor in good health.

CDR3 bases: TGCGCCAGCAGCCAAGATGTGGGTAGCGGGAGTATCGATGAGCAGTTCTTC. It yields the protein CASSQDVGSGSIDEQFF. This chain links TRBV4-1 with TRBJ2-1; 9 bases fit TRBD2. CDR3 length: 17 amino acids. V lost 0 bases, J lost 8 bases, and 11 bases stayed unmatched. Germline CDR1 reads MGHRA; CDR2 reads YSYEKL.